Below are 18 T cell receptor beta chains sequenced from a single sample in a study of tumor-infiltrating lymphocytes in primary liver carcinoma. The researchers produced TCR beta cDNA from approximately 540 ng total RNA with a constant-region primer. Modified slightly, ARM-PCR produced TCR beta libraries over three nested multiplex PCR rounds. PCR rounds one and two used TRBV1-TRBV30 forward primers with a C-beta reverse primer for approximately 10 cycles each. TCRdb independently ran MiXCR on the multiplex PCR reads; one entry per CDR3 protein. The table shows about 74,000 distinct CDR3 sequences, with over 60% occurring only once. Bulk tissue was left unsorted, and RNA and DNA were co-extracted from 20-30 mg of it. Material: liver tumor tissue from sampling region 4. Subset in this sample: tumor region T4, right-lateral pole. These receptors came from a man between 35 and 55 years old with primary liver carcinoma and hepatitis B virus infection.

This clonotype was seen more than once but under ten times. Since a much larger clone is just one base distant, this may be a read error. The chain carries TRBV29-1 and TRBJ2-1; D might be TRBD2 (5 bases). Trimming cost V 4 bases and J 9 bases, with 13 bases left between them. CDR1 is SQVTM and CDR2 is ANQGSEA in the germline V gene. This CDR3 is 12 amino acids long. CDR3 DNA: TGCAGCGTTGTTGGGTCGGGGTCTGAGCAGTTCTTC. The encoded protein is CSVVGSGSEQFF.

With respect to this clonotype: Without the conserved terminal phenylalanine or tryptophan, this CDR3 likely stems from a read error. V is TRBV11-1 and J is TRBJ2-7; 7 bases are shared with TRBD1. Germline CDR1 is SGHAT and CDR2 is FQDESV (reference sequence). This CDR3 is built from 13 residues. The CDR3 reads CISTRQGTGEQYL. CDR3 DNA: TGTATCAGTACCCGACAGGGAACCGGCGAGCAGTACTTA.

This sequence joins TRBV12-3 or TRBV12-4 and TRBJ2-7; 9 positions match TRBD1. Trimming removed 7 bases from V and 6 bases from J; junction bases left unmatched: 13. The CDR3 extends over 15 amino acids. DNA for the CDR3: TGTGCCAGCACCCATATGACAGGGGGAGAGAGCGAGCAGTACTTC. Encoded protein: CASTHMTGGESEQYF.

Notes on this clonotype: Without the conserved terminal phenylalanine or tryptophan, this CDR3 likely stems from a read error. The V call is TRBV11-2, the J call TRBJ2-1, with D hard to call. Germline lookup yields CDR1 SGHAT and CDR2 FQNNGV. The CDR3 is made up of 13 amino acids. V was clipped by 4 bases and J by 8 bases, with 12 bases between them. The CDR3 here is CASSSDDAYEQFY. The CDR3 DNA follows: TGTGCCAGCAGCTCAGATGATGCCTATGAGCAGTTCTAC.

As regards this clonotype: The junction departs from the called germline gene at one end, perhaps through a read error. The chain combines TRBV5-4 with TRBJ2-1; 13 nucleotides match TRBD2. Germline V gene data show CDR1 as SGHNT and CDR2 as YYREEE (reference sequence). This CDR3 contains 17 residues. The CDR3 DNA reads as TGTGCCAGTAGCTTGCCGCGGACTAGCGGGAGACGGAATGAGCAGTTCTTC. It is translated as CASSLPRTSGRRNEQFF.

Comments on this clonotype: As the CDR3 is not closed by the conserved phenylalanine or tryptophan, this likely results from a read error. V gene TRBV4-1 combines with J gene TRBJ1-2; D is undetermined. CDR1 and CDR2 from the germline V gene are MGHRA and YSYEKL. This CDR3 contains 9 residues. V lost 9 bases to trimming and J lost 8 bases, with 7 bases between them. The CDR3 spells CASKTGYTS. The CDR3 DNA reads as TGCGCCAGTAAAACGGGCTACACCTCC.

To note about this clonotype: Relative to the germline gene, one junction end is altered; a read error may explain this. Here the CDR3 reads CATSDIAGAVPDTHYF. The CDR3 DNA reads TGCGCCACCAGTGATATAGCGGGAGCAGTCCCAGATACGCACTATTTT. This chain links TRBV24-1 with TRBJ2-3, with 9 bases lining up with TRBD2. CDR1 KGHDR and CDR2 SFDVKD come from the germline V gene. This CDR3 has 16 amino acids.

This clonotype was seen many times. This chain joins TRBV6-1 and TRBJ2-2; perhaps TRBD1 as D (6 bases). The V end lost 8 bases, the J end lost 5 bases, and 15 bases lay between the germline ends. Germline CDR1 reads MNHNS; CDR2 reads SASEGT. CDR3 length: 14 residues. CDR3 bases: TGTGCCAGCTATAACAGGGCAGGGACCGGGGAGCTGTTTTTT. Translation gives CASYNRAGTGELFF.

The genes are TRBV11-2 and TRBJ2-3; D tentatively fits TRBD1 or TRBD2 (5 bases each). Germline values: CDR1 SGHAT, CDR2 FQNNGV. This CDR3 contains 14 residues. Between the trimmed V and J ends, which lost 5 bases and 5 bases, there was a span of 14 bases. The chain's CDR3 is CASSLGPGRDTQYF. The CDR3 nucleotides are TGTGCCAGCAGCCTAGGACCAGGGAGAGATACGCAGTATTTT. Complete variable domain (other parts from reference TRBV11-2 and TRBJ2-3): EAGVAQSPRYKIIEKRQSVAFWCNPISGHATLYWYQQILGQGPKLLIQFQNNGVVDDSQLPKDRFSAERLKGVDSTLKIQPAKLEDSAVYLCASSLGPGRDTQYFGPGTRLTVL.

About this clonotype: An end of the junction does not agree with germline; a read error may underlie this. J is TRBJ1-1 and V is TRBV11-3; 8 positions agree with TRBD1. The CDR3 consists of 13 residues. Germline loops: CDR1 SGHNT, CDR2 YENEEA. The CDR3 sequence: CTSSLTGGTEAFF. CDR3 nucleotides: TGTACCAGCAGTTTAACAGGGGGGACTGAAGCTTTCTTT.

Turning to this clonotype: A much larger clone lies a single base off, so this may be a read error. The V gene is TRBV2, the J gene TRBJ2-7; 10 bases line up with TRBD2. Germline V gives CDR1 SNHLY, CDR2 FYNNEI. The CDR3 consists of 14 residues. The CDR3 protein is CAKKESGRAYDQYF. The CDR3, as DNA: TGTGCCAAAAAAGAGAGCGGGAGGGCCTACGATCAGTACTTC.

With respect to this clonotype: Possible read error: a much larger clone is one base away. The chain has TRBV7-9 and TRBJ1-1; TRBD1 matches at 8 bases. The V gene end was trimmed by 4 bases and the J gene end by 6 bases; junction bases not matched to a gene: 13. The CDR3 totals 16 residues. Germline V gene lookup returns CDR1 SEHNR and CDR2 FQNEAQ (reference sequence). The CDR3 nucleotides are TGTGCCAGCAGCTCCAGCGACCAGGGGGCTGACTCTGAAGCTTTCTTT. Translation gives CASSSSDQGADSEAFF.

In its sample, this clonotype was seen once. The rearrangement links TRBV11-2 to TRBJ2-1; 9 bases map to TRBD1. Trimming at V came to 3 bases and at J to 4 bases, leaving 13 bases not matched to a gene. CDR3 length equals 18 residues. Germline V CDR1 and CDR2: SGHAT, FQNNGV. CDR3 sequence: CASSFDPRGTGSYNEQFF. The CDR3 region has the DNA TGTGCCAGCAGCTTTGATCCTAGGGGGACAGGGAGTTACAATGAGCAGTTCTTC. The variable domain in full, completed from reference TRBV11-2 and TRBJ2-1, reads EAGVAQSPRYKIIEKRQSVAFWCNPISGHATLYWYQQILGQGPKLLIQFQNNGVVDDSQLPKDRFSAERLKGVDSTLKIQPAKLEDSAVYLCASSFDPRGTGSYNEQFFGPGTRLTVL.

The gene calls are TRBV2 and TRBJ2-7; perhaps TRBD2 as D (5 bases). The V gene lost 8 bases and the J gene lost 4 bases, with 9 bases spanning the gap. Germline assignment: CDR1 SNHLY and CDR2 FYNNEI. CDR3 size: 11 residues. CDR3 sequence: CASGGLYEQYF. The CDR3 nucleotides are TGTGCCAGCGGAGGTTTATACGAGCAGTACTTC. The full variable domain, with the rest looked up from reference TRBV2 and TRBJ2-7, is EPEVTQTPSHQVTQMGQEVILRCVPISNHLYFYWYRQILGQKVEFLVSFYNNEISEKSEIFDDQFSVERPDGSNFTLKIRSTKLEDSAMYFCASGGLYEQYFGPGTRLTVT.

To note about this clonotype: The junction departs from the called germline gene at one end, perhaps through a read error. The chain has TRBV12-3 or TRBV12-4 and TRBJ2-5; a possible D gene is TRBD1 (6 bases). CDR3 length: 13 amino acids. The chain's CDR3 is CANSRGQGETQYF. In nucleotides, the CDR3 is TGTGCCAACAGTCGGGGACAAGGCGAGACCCAGTACTTC.

This clonotype was recorded only once. The V gene is TRBV29-1, the J gene TRBJ2-3; 15 bases are shared with TRBD2. The CDR3 is 18 amino acids. The trim removed 7 bases at V and 2 bases at J, leaving 13 bases unmatched. Germline CDR1 is SQVTM and CDR2 is ANQGSEA. The CDR3 here is CSALWVRTSGRATDTQYF. Here the CDR3 DNA reads TGCAGCGCGTTATGGGTGCGGACTAGCGGGAGGGCCACAGATACGCAGTATTTT.

This chain connects TRBV29-1 to TRBJ2-7; TRBD2 matches at 8 bases. V lost 4 bases, J lost 2 bases, and 7 bases stayed unmatched. CDR1 is SQVTM, CDR2 ANQGSEA, per germline. CDR3 length: 14 amino acids. The chain's CDR3 is CSVGGLGPPYEQYF. CDR3 in DNA: TGCAGCGTTGGGGGACTAGGCCCACCCTACGAGCAGTACTTC.

The CDR3 region has the DNA TGTGCCACCAGCAGAGATAAAATGCGAAGCACAGATACGCAGTATTTT. Amino acids: CATSRDKMRSTDTQYF. The genes are TRBV15 and TRBJ2-3; no clear D. Looked up from germline, CDR1 is LNHNV and CDR2 is YYDKDF (reference sequence). The CDR3 sequence is 16 residues long. V was trimmed by 0 bases and J by 0 bases, leaving 10 bases between them.